This T cell receptor beta chain was observed in a study of beta chain features in type 1 diabetes. Overall study: Sorted cells from all samples, numbering some 99,000,000, were examined.

A CD45RO/CCR7/CD25/CD127/CD95/CD27 panel sorted naive, central memory, regulatory and stem cell-like memory CD4+ cells. Whole-study results and caveats: cDNA-based reads could over-represent cells with high TCR expression.

All of the isolated RNA was reverse transcribed, so expressed TCRB transcripts were sequenced. The method was immunoSEQ multiplex PCR; TCRdb's version includes in-frame clones alone and lacks a portion of them. The data contain some 150,000 clones, about 10% of them singletons. This clone was counted only a few times. Antigen unknown. V was clipped by 4 bases and J by 3 bases; unmatched bases: 13. This CDR3 has 17 amino acids. Germline CDR1 is SNHLY and CDR2 is FYNNEI. This receptor was taken from a young man in good health. The chain has TRBV2 and TRBJ1-2; the match to TRBD1 covers 8 bases. Specimen: naive CD4+ T cells from blood. In DNA, the CDR3 is TGTGCCAGCAGTGTGTCTCCAGGGGGCTCCTCCTACTATGGCTACACCTTC. It is translated as CASSVSPGGSSYYGYTF.